This T cell receptor (beta chain) stems from a study of T cell repertoires in urothelial bladder cancer (dated by TCRdb to between 2018 and 2021). Regarding the research as a whole: Clinical stages of the 12 resected lesions were three cT0, three cTa, three cT1 and three cT2 or greater. The study compared clonality of the TCR repertoire in bladder tumors against clonality in benign bladder inflammation. Around 12 patients who had bladder lesions and were undergoing transurethral resection were prospectively identified. Approximately eleven resected bladder lesions, consisting of urothelial carcinoma (UC+) and benign (UC-) specimens, were examined.

The immunoSEQ assay was used to sequence the CDR3 region of the TCR beta chain. The authors' pipeline ran thus. For every specimen, the T-cell fraction, clonal dominance and maximum TCR clone frequency were calculated. TCRdb took over this immuneACCESS table, retaining in-frame rearrangements with V and J assigned. Such tables are incomplete; in checked studies, under half of the missing clones stem from an unresolved V gene, and the remainder is unexplained. The V and J calls and clone size come from that table; D and trimming were worked out from the DNA. Here the sample has about 13,000 clones; around 64% occur a single time. The ten largest clones capture less than 9% of the sample. At transurethral resection, specimens of the bladder lesions were collected and then stored at -80C. DNA was extracted from bladder specimens collected at transurethral resection. Overall study outcomes, separate from this receptor: In carcinoma specimens, up to roughly 17% of infiltrating lymphocytes were accounted for by a single T-cell clone, compared with roughly 2% in benign specimens. Urothelial carcinoma specimens had a median of approximately 5,300 T cells, fewer than the median of roughly 25,000 seen in benign specimens. Median tumor infiltrating lymphocyte percentage was 1.5% to 2.5% in carcinoma specimens and about 13% in benign specimens.

As concerns this clone: Its specific antigen is unknown. Base qualities are not at hand, and no much larger clone is one base apart.

CDR1 and CDR2 are read off the germline V gene (reference sequence) as LNHDA and SQIVND. From the cysteine up to the phenylalanine, the CDR3 has a length of 14 residues. Only the CDR3 portion is preserved as DNA: 42 bases, with reading frame beginning at the first base. For this chain, trimming is 6 bases at the V end and 11 bases at the J end, and the number of junction bases without a gene match is 13. The source is a human donor with urothelial carcinoma. Sequences were obtained from tumor-infiltrating cells from bladder cancer. The rearranged segments are TRBV19 and TRBJ1-5, with 7 middle bases fitting TRBD1. The DNA sequence follows: TGTGCCAGTAGGGTCGACAGGGATGGCCTGTCCCAGCATTTT. It is translated as CASRVDRDGLSQHF. Full variable domain (CDR3 extended with the reference TRBV19 and TRBJ1-5 proteins): DGGITQSPKYLFRKEGQNVTLSCEQNLNHDAMYWYRQDPGQGLRLIYYSQIVNDFQKGDIAEGYSVSREKKESFPLTVTSAQKNPTAFYLCASRVDRDGLSQHFGDGTRLSIL.